This TCR beta chain was identified in a study of metastatic and nonmetastatic thyroid tumors. Germline V gives CDR1 PRHDT, CDR2 FYEKMQ (reference sequence). The ends were cut back, 5 bases at V and 0 bases at J, with 10 bases in the middle. This CDR3 has 14 residues. The entire patient cohort was treatment-naive prior to thyroid surgery. MiXCR re-clonotyped the PCR reads for TCRdb. Here the sample spans around 37,000 clones, approximately 26% being singletons. This clone was detected many times. The rearrangement uses TRBV13 and TRBJ1-1; tentatively, D is TRBD1 (5 bases). The clonotype was recovered from a female donor with papillary thyroid cancer or a benign thyroid nodule (not recorded which). Some clones in this sample may be carry-over from other donors' samples. The specimen was blood. CDR3 sequence: CASSPRALNTEAFF. The CDR3 DNA is TGTGCCAGCAGCCCCAGGGCTTTGAACACTGAAGCTTTCTTT.